The TCR beta chain under discussion was sequenced for a study of blood T cell repertoires in COVID-19. Sequenced by immunoSEQ multiplex PCR; TCRdb stores in-frame clones only, minus some. The table has approximately 320,000 clones, 89% seen once. Germline CDR1 and CDR2: LNHDA and SQIVND (reference sequence). Trimming removed 3 bases at V and 8 bases at J, with 10 bases between. The CDR3 extends over 12 amino acids. This sequence was found in a woman aged 25 to 39 with COVID-19, enrolled during active disease. The chain links TRBV19 to TRBJ1-2, with D unresolved. The sample taken for sequencing was peripheral blood. CDR3 nucleotides: TGTGCCAGTAGTATCGGAGTCTTGGGCTACACCTTC. Its protein is CASSIGVLGYTF.